What follows are 4 T cell receptor beta chains derived from one specimen sequenced in a study of T cells after yellow fever vaccination. TCRdb ran MiXCR on the 5' RACE reads and lists one entry per CDR3 protein. Of about 120,000 distinct CDR3 sequences listed, about 7.8% are singletons. This sample comprised CD4+ T cells sorted from PBMCs, obtained approximately 47 days after the first yellow fever vaccination. The receptors stem from a man aged 18 to 30 who received the YFV17D yellow fever vaccine.

This clonotype has a count of ten or more. This chain links TRBV19 with TRBJ2-5; D is tentatively TRBD1 or TRBD2 (5 bases each). V dropped 6 bases and J dropped 0 bases, with 14 bases sitting between them. Germline CDR1 reads LNHDA; CDR2 reads SQIVND (reference sequence). The CDR3 is 15 amino acids. The CDR3 sequence is CASRPTGTYQETQYF. The CDR3 coding sequence is TGTGCCAGTAGGCCGACGGGGACGTACCAAGAGACCCAGTACTTC.

At least ten counts were recorded for this clonotype. The chain has TRBV5-1 and TRBJ1-2, with no clear D. In germline, CDR1 is SGHRS, CDR2 YFSETQ. The CDR3 is 15 residues long. The V end was cut by 6 bases, the J end by 1 base, with 16 bases between. The CDR3 bases are TGCGCCAGCATCGAAGGGCCGGCGGGTAACTATGGCTACACCTTC. It encodes CASIEGPAGNYGYTF.

Only a few counts were recorded for this clonotype. The chain carries TRBV18 and TRBJ1-1; D is perhaps TRBD1 (6 bases). The CDR3 runs to 14 residues. Germline assignment: CDR1 KGHSH and CDR2 LQKENI. V lost 5 bases and J 3 bases, leaving 13 bases between the germline ends. The CDR3 DNA is TGTGCCAGCTCAGCAACAGGGCCTGACACTGAAGCTTTCTTT. As protein: CASSATGPDTEAFF.

This clonotype was recorded many times. This rearrangement joins TRBV12-3 or TRBV12-4 to TRBJ2-3; 7 bases fit TRBD2. The CDR3 has 16 amino acids. V lost 3 bases, J lost 1 base, and 7 bases stayed unmatched. The CDR3 region has the DNA TGTGCCAGCAGTTTTGCGGCGGGGGTTGGCACAGATACGCAGTATTTT. Translating it yields CASSFAAGVGTDTQYF.